Listed below are T cell receptor beta chains from one sample, sequenced in a study of beta chain features in type 1 diabetes. The repertoire was sequenced with immunoSEQ multiplex PCR; TCRdb's copy has only in-frame clones and lacks some. The data show 430,000 or so clones, roughly 10% seen once. Sequenced: naive CD4+ T cells from blood. Receptors were obtained from a woman between 18 and 29 years old in good health. Both conserved end residues are part of each CDR3. A D gene is named only where the DNA matches it firmly. Only part of the rows carry a size: once, few, many, or a class if the clone is expanded.

>TRBV30|NA|many|TRBJ2-1
TGTGCCTGGAGTGTACGTGGGGGAAGGACCTACAATGAGCAGTTCTTC
CAWSVRGGRTYNEQFF
>TRBV5-4|NA|NA|TRBJ2-4
TGTGCCAGCAGCCACGGGGGATTAGCCAAAAACATTCAGTACTTC
CASSHGGLAKNIQYF
>TRBV7-3|TRBD1|few|TRBJ2-3
TGTGCCAGCAGCCTCACAGGGGGCCGGAATACGCAGTATTTT
CASSLTGGRNTQYF
>TRBV13|NA|few|TRBJ2-5
TGTGCCAGCAGCTTAGGAGGCCAAGGGGAAGAGACCCAGTACTTC
CASSLGGQGEETQYF
>TRBV7-2|TRBD2|NA|TRBJ2-7
TGTGCCAGCAGCTTACTTAGCGGGAACGAGCAGTACTTC
CASSLLSGNEQYF
>TRBV7-9|NA|few|TRBJ2-7
TGTGCCAGCACCGGGGTATCCTACGAGCAGTACTTC
CASTGVSYEQYF
>TRBV5-4|TRBD1|few|TRBJ1-4
TGTGCCAGCAGCTCTGGACAGGGGGTTGAAAAACTGTTTTTT
CASSSGQGVEKLFF
>TRBV7-9|TRBD1|NA|TRBJ2-1
TGTGCCAGCAGCTTAGGACAGGGGCTCAATGAGCAGTTCTTC
CASSLGQGLNEQFF
>TRBV15|NA|NA|TRBJ2-5
TGTGCCACCGCTTATACGGGCATTCAAGAGACCCAGTACTTC
CATAYTGIQETQYF
>TRBV7-2|TRBD1|few|TRBJ2-5
TGTGCCAGCAGCCCGCGACAGGGATCCCAAGAGACCCAGTACTTC
CASSPRQGSQETQYF
>TRBV9|NA|NA|TRBJ1-2
TGTGCCAGCAGCATCTTAGCCTCTAACTATGGCTACACCTTC
CASSILASNYGYTF
>TRBV29-1|NA|few|TRBJ2-2
TGCAGCGGAGAATCAGGGTCGGGCGGGGAGCTGTTTTTT
CSGESGSGGELFF
>TRBV4-1|TRBD2|NA|TRBJ2-1
TGCGCCAGCAGCCATGTTAGCGGGAGGCAGTACAATGAGCAGTTCTTC
CASSHVSGRQYNEQFF
>TRBV5-4|TRBD2|NA|TRBJ2-1
TGTGCCAGCACCTCTAGCGGGAGCTCCTACAATGAGCAGTTCTTC
CASTSSGSSYNEQFF
>TRBV9|TRBD2|NA|TRBJ2-7
TGTGCCAGCAGCGTAGAGGGGACTAGCGGGAGAGAGCAGTACTTC
CASSVEGTSGREQYF
>TRBV5-4|NA|few|TRBJ2-5
TGTGCCAGCAGCTTGGGAATCGGACAGTACCAAGAGACCCAGTACTTC
CASSLGIGQYQETQYF
>TRBV2|NA|NA|TRBJ2-3
TGTGCCAGCAGCGTTAATCCAGATACGCAGTATTTT
CASSVNPDTQYF
>TRBV7-7|TRBD2|NA|TRBJ2-1
TGTGCTAGCAGCTCACTAGCGGGAAACTACAATGAGCAGTTCTTC
CASSSLAGNYNEQFF
>TRBV10-3|NA|NA|TRBJ2-3
TGTGCCACGATGGAAACCTCAACAGATACGCAGTATTTT
CATMETSTDTQYF
>TRBV15|NA|NA|TRBJ2-3
TGTGCCACCAGCAGACCGCGAGGTGCTTCACAGGATACGCAGTATTTT
CATSRPRGASQDTQYF
>TRBV4-1|TRBD2|few|TRBJ2-7
TGCGCCAGCAGCCGGGGGGGAGGGCCAGAAGAGCAGTACTTC
CASSRGGGPEEQYF
>TRBV29-1|NA|once|TRBJ1-2
TGCAGCGTTGAATCCCCAGAAGTTATCTATGGCTACACCTTC
CSVESPEVIYGYTF
>TRBV9|NA|NA|TRBJ2-1
TGTGCCAGCAGCGCCCGTCTAGCGCCCTACAATGAGCAGTTCTTC
CASSARLAPYNEQFF
>TRBV10-3|NA|few|TRBJ1-5
TGTGCCATCAGTGGTAGGGTGGGCAATCAGCCCCAGCATTTT
CAISGRVGNQPQHF
>TRBV29-1|NA|NA|TRBJ2-3
TGCAGCGGAACAGGTGATGGAAGCACAGATACGCAGTATTTT
CSGTGDGSTDTQYF
>TRBV28|TRBD2|few|TRBJ2-1
TGTGCCAGCAGTCTGGGACTAGCGGGTTACAATGAGCAGTTCTTC
CASSLGLAGYNEQFF
>TRBV30|NA|many|TRBJ1-5
TGTGCCTGGAGTGTGAGGGTGGTCAATCAGCCCCAGCATTTT
CAWSVRVVNQPQHF
>TRBV30|NA|NA|TRBJ2-2
TGTGCCTGGAGTGGCGGGAGAGACAGGGTTGGCACCGGGGAGCTGTTTTTT
CAWSGGRDRVGTGELFF
>TRBV29-1|TRBD1|NA|TRBJ2-3
TGCAGCGTTGAGGTCACAGGGGGCATTGATACGCAGTATTTT
CSVEVTGGIDTQYF
>TRBV19|NA|few|TRBJ1-2
TGTGCCAGTAGTATCCGGGCAGCGTTCAACTATGGCTACACCTTC
CASSIRAAFNYGYTF
>TRBV19|NA|NA|TRBJ2-7
TGTGCCAGTAAGGGGCCTCAACCCTACGAGCAGTACTTC
CASKGPQPYEQYF
>TRBV27|NA|NA|TRBJ2-5
TGTGCCAGCAGTTTTGGCCAGGGAAAGACCCAGTACTTC
CASSFGQGKTQYF
>TRBV7-9|NA|few|TRBJ2-1
TGTGCCAGCAGCTTTGTCACAGTTGAGCAGTTCTTC
CASSFVTVEQFF
>TRBV2|TRBD1|NA|TRBJ2-1
TGTGCCAGCACTCGTGACAGGGACAATGAGCAGTTCTTC
CASTRDRDNEQFF
>TRBV5-1|NA|few|TRBJ2-4
TGCGCCAGCAGCCCCCAGGGGCGGGCAGACATTCAGTACTTC
CASSPQGRADIQYF
>TRBV18|NA|NA|TRBJ1-6
TGTGCCAGCTCACGCGACAGCTTCCAAAATTCACCCCTCCACTTT
CASSRDSFQNSPLHF
>TRBV19|NA|NA|TRBJ2-2
TGTGCCAGTAGTATTCAATTCAGTTACACCGGGGAGCTGTTTTTT
CASSIQFSYTGELFF
>TRBV7-2|NA|NA|TRBJ2-5
TGTGCCAGCAGCTTAGGGGTCCAAGAGACCCAGTACTTC
CASSLGVQETQYF
>TRBV7-2|NA|NA|TRBJ2-1
TGTGCCAGCAGCACCCGACAGGGCGGGGGTGAGCAGTTCTTC
CASSTRQGGGEQFF
>TRBV18|NA|NA|TRBJ2-7
TGTGCCAGCTCACCAACAGCAACCTACGAGCAGTACTTC
CASSPTATYEQYF
>TRBV10-3|NA|few|TRBJ1-2
TGTGCCATCATGAAGGGAGATGGCTACACCTTC
CAIMKGDGYTF